Presented here are 8 T cell receptor beta chains from one specimen sequenced in a study of radiation and T cells in renal cell carcinoma. Some clones are missing from TCRdb's copy, which holds only in-frame ones; the method was immunoSEQ multiplex PCR. This sample has about 150,000 clones, with roughly nine tenths found just once. Documented time point: baseline pretreatment blood. Specified treatment: 15 Gy SBRT to primary tumor, nephrectomy 4 weeks later. The input for sequencing was blood, taken from a patient whose treatment included radiotherapy and nephrectomy. The receptors originated from a woman between 65 and 79 years old with renal cell carcinoma.

The rearrangement links TRBV28 to TRBJ1-2; D unresolved. The CDR3 contains 11 residues. The V end was cut by 4 bases, the J end by 11 bases, with 11 bases between. The germline V gene encodes CDR1 MDHEN and CDR2 SYDVKM. The CDR3: CASSSEWFYTF. DNA for the CDR3: TGTGCCAGCAGTTCGGAGTGGTTTTACACCTTC.

The genes are TRBV4-2 and TRBJ2-3; the match to TRBD2 covers 15 bases. Trimming at V came to 4 bases and at J to 1 base, leaving 6 bases not matched to a gene. CDR3 length: 18 amino acids. CDR1 and CDR2 from the germline V gene are LGHNA and YNFKEQ. The CDR3 loop reads CASSRTSGGAGGTDTQYF. The DNA of the CDR3 is TGTGCCAGCAGCCGGACTAGCGGGGGGGCTGGGGGCACAGATACGCAGTATTTT.

The chain uses TRBV5-4 and TRBJ1-1; 9 nucleotides agree with TRBD1. This CDR3 spans 16 amino acids. V gave up 3 bases and J gave up 2 bases; unmatched junction bases: 8. In germline, CDR1 is SGHNT, CDR2 YYREEE (reference sequence). The CDR3 protein is CASSSLQGARNTEAFF. The CDR3 DNA sequence: TGTGCCAGCAGCTCGCTACAGGGGGCGCGAAACACTGAAGCTTTCTTT.

V and J are TRBV19 and TRBJ1-6, with D perhaps matching TRBD1 (5 bases). The CDR3 consists of 15 residues. V was trimmed by 6 bases and J by 7 bases, leaving 16 bases between them. Germline V gene sequence: CDR1 LNHDA, CDR2 SQIVND (reference sequence). CDR3 region: CASRLPGGDNSPLHF. As DNA, the CDR3 is TGTGCCAGTAGGCTGCCGGGGGGGGACAATTCACCCCTCCACTTT.

This chain uses TRBV5-4 with TRBJ2-7, with D possibly TRBD1 on 5 matching bases. Looked up from germline, CDR1 is SGHNT and CDR2 is YYREEE (reference sequence). V dropped 4 bases and J dropped 3 bases, with 17 bases sitting between them. CDR3 length: 15 residues. The CDR3 is CASSPNQGQHYEQYF. As DNA, the CDR3 is TGTGCCAGCAGCCCGAATCAGGGTCAGCACTACGAGCAGTACTTC.

The rearrangement uses TRBV5-5 and TRBJ2-1; 7 bases line up with TRBD1. The CDR3 spans 16 residues. Germline assignment: CDR1 SGHKS and CDR2 YYEKEE (reference sequence). Losses at the gene ends were 0 bases for V and 3 bases for J; bases not matched to a gene: 6. CDR3 in DNA: TGTGCCAGCAGCTTGGGGACAGGACTTCGCTACAATGAGCAGTTCTTC. It encodes CASSLGTGLRYNEQFF.

Here the CDR3 reads CASSLNEGVTQYF. CDR3 sequence (DNA): TGTGCCAGCAGCTTAAACGAAGGAGTCACCCAGTACTTC. The chain has TRBV7-6 and TRBJ2-5, with D hard to call. V was clipped by 2 bases and J by 8 bases, with 12 bases between them. CDR3 size: 13 residues. The V gene's germline CDR1 is SGHVS and CDR2 FNYEAQ.

This clone was counted a single time. V and J are TRBV7-2 and TRBJ1-2; D is undetermined. The germline V gene has CDR1 SGHTA and CDR2 FQGNSA. Trimming shortened V by 1 base and J by 8 bases, and 11 bases separated the two germline ends. This CDR3 is 13 amino acids long. In nucleotides, the CDR3 is TGTGCCAGCAGCTTAGTGACACAATACGGCTACACCTTC. Its translation: CASSLVTQYGYTF.